This T cell receptor (beta chain) was recorded in a study of OX40 agonist ivuxolimab in advanced cancers. Regarding the study as a whole: The mean number of expanded clones was higher in CD8+ T cells than in CD4+. Also showing low normalized T-cell clonal expansion were some of the nonresponders.

Generated by immunoSEQ multiplex PCR, the TCRdb table keeps only in-frame clones and is missing some. The table lists tens of thousands of clones, approximately 81% of them singletons. This CDR3 spans 17 amino acids. V shed 4 bases and J 5 bases; nucleotides not matched to a gene: 9. In germline, CDR1 is SGHRS, CDR2 YFSETQ. Patients were ruled out by autoimmune disease history or systemic immunosuppression. About this clone: Its specificity is not known.

The rearrangement uses TRBV5-1 and TRBJ2-7; TRBD2 agrees at 16 bases. The source material was CD4+ or CD8+ T cells sorted from blood, sampled in a trial of the OX40 agonist ivuxolimab. The TCR sequence derives from an adult with an advanced solid tumor such as melanoma, head and neck, liver or kidney cancer. The CDR3 coding sequence is TGCGCCAGCAGCGTTCTGGGACTAGCGGGAGGGAGCGACGAGCAGTACTTC. This codes for CASSVLGLAGGSDEQYF.